This TCR beta chain was documented in a study of blood T cells in healthy people across ages. A sample-barcoded 5' primer and a J-beta primer mix were used in a second PCR of roughly 7 to 11 cycles. TCRdb recomputed calls from the 5' RACE reads with MiXCR, one row per CDR3 protein. The table has 1.5 million to 2 million distinct CDR3 sequences, roughly 32% seen once; the top ten hold around 11%. V was clipped by 8 bases and J by 10 bases, with 12 bases between them. Germline CDR1 SNHLY, CDR2 FYNNEI. The CDR3 runs 11 residues. The specimen was blood. This TCR was recovered from a woman in her 30s in good health. The V call is TRBV2, the J call TRBJ2-1; D remains unclear. CDR3: CASSPKEEQFF. The CDR3 nucleotides are TGTGCCAGCTCCCCGAAGGAGGAGCAGTTCTTC.